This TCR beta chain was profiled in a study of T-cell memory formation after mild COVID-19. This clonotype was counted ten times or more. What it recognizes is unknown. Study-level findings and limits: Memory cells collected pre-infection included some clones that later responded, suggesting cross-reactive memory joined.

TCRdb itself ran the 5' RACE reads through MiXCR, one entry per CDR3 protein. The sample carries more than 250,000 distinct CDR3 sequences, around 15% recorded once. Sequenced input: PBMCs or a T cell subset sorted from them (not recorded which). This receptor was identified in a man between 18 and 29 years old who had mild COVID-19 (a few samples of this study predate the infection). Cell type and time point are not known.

CDR3 amino acids: CASSLESGLGDTQYF. The CDR3 coding sequence is TGTGCCAGCAGCTTAGAGTCAGGGCTCGGAGATACGCAGTATTTT. V usage is TRBV7-2 and J usage is TRBJ2-3; D is possibly TRBD1 (5 bases). CDR1 SGHTA and CDR2 FQGNSA come from the germline V gene. This CDR3 spans 15 amino acids. Trimming cost V 1 base and J 5 bases, with 13 bases left between them.